This T cell receptor (beta chain) was documented in a study of blood T cell repertoires in COVID-19. Clones were sequenced by immunoSEQ multiplex PCR, and TCRdb holds only the in-frame ones, with some missing. The table includes 200,000 to 250,000 clones, about 80% detected once. The CDR3 has 12 amino acids. CDR1 and CDR2 (germline): LGHDT, YNNKEL (reference sequence). V lost 1 base to trimming and J lost 8 bases, with 8 bases between them. The clonotype comes from a woman aged 50 to 65 with acute or convalescent COVID-19. This chain links TRBV3-1 (or the pseudogene TRBV3-2) with TRBJ1-1, with D uncertain. The specimen was peripheral blood. CDR3 in DNA: TGTGCCAGCAGCCAAGGCGGTTGGGAAGCTTTCTTT. This codes for CASSQGGWEAFF.